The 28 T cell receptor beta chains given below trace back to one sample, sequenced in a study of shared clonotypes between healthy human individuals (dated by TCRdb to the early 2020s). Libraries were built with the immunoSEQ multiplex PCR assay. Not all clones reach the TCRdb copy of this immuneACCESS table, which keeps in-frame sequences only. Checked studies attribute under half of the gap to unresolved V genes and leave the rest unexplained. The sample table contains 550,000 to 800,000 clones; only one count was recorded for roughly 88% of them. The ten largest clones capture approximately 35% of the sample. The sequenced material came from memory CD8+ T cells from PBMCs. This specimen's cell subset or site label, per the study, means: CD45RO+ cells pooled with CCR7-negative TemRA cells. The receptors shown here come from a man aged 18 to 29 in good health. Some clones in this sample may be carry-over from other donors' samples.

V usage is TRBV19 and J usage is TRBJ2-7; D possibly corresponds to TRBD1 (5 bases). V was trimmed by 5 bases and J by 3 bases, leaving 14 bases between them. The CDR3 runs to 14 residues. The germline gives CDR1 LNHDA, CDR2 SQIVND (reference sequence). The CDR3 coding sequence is TGTGCCAGTAGTCCAAGGTCGACAGACTACGAGCAGTACTTC. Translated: CASSPRSTDYEQYF.

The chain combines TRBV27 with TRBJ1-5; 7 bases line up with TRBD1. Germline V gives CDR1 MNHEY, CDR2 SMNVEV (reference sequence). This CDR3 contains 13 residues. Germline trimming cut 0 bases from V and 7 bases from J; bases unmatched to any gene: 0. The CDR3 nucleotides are TGTGCCAGCAGTTTATCGACAGGGCAGCCCCAGCATTTT. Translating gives CASSLSTGQPQHF.

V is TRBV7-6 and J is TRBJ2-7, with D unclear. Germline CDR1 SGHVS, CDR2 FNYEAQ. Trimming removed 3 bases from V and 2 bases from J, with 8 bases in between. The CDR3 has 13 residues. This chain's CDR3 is CASSLTTTYEQYF. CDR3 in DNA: TGTGCCAGCAGCTTGACAACAACCTACGAGCAGTACTTC.

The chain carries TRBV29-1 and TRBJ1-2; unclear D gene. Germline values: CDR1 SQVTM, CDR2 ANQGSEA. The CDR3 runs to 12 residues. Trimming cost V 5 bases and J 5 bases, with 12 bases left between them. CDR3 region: CSVLDTGYGYTF. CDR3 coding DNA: TGCAGCGTTCTCGACACGGGGTATGGCTACACCTTC.

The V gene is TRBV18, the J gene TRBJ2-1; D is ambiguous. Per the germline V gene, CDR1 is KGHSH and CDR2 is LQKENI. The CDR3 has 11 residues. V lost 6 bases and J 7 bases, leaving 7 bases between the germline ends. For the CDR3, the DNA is TGTGCCAGCTCCGAGGAAAATGAGCAGTTCTTC. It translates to CASSEENEQFF.

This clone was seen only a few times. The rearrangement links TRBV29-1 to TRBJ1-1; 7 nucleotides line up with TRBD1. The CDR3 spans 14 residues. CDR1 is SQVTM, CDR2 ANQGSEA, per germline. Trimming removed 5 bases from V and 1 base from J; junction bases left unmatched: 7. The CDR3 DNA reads TGCAGCGTTTACATGCGGGACAGGAACACTGAAGCTTTCTTT. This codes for CSVYMRDRNTEAFF.

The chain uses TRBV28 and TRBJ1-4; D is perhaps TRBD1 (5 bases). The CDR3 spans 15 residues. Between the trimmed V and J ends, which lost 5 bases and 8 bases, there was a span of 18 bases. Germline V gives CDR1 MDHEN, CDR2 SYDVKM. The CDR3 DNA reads TGTGCCAGCAGTCCGGGGGGGGACCTGTACGAAAAACTGTTTTTT. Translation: CASSPGGDLYEKLFF.

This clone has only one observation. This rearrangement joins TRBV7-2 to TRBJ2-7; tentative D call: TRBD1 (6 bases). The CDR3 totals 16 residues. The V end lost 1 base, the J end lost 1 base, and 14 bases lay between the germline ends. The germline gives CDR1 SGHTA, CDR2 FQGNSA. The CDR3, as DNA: TGTGCCAGCAGCTTAGTATCAGGGGTTTATTCCTACGAGCAGTACTTC. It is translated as CASSLVSGVYSYEQYF.

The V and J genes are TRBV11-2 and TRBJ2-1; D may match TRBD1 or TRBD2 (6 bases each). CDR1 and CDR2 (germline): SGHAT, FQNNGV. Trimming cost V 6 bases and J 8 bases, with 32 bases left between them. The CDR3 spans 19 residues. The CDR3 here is CASSPSRGGVPFTVHEQFF. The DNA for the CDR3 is TGTGCCAGCAGTCCCTCCAGGGGCGGGGTTCCCTTCACCGTGCATGAGCAGTTCTTC.

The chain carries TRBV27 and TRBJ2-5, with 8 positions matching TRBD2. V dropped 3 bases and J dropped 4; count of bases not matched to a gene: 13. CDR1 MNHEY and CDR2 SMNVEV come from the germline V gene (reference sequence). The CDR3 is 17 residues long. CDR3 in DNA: TGTGCCAGCAGTTTGAGTAGCGGGATAACGGGGGGAGAGACCCAGTACTTC. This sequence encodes CASSLSSGITGGETQYF.

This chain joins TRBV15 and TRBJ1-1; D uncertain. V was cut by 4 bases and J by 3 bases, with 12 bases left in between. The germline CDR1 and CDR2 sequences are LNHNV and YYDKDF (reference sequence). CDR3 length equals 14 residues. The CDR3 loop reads CATSTRGKDTEAFF. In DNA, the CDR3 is TGTGCCACCAGCACGAGAGGAAAAGACACTGAAGCTTTCTTT.

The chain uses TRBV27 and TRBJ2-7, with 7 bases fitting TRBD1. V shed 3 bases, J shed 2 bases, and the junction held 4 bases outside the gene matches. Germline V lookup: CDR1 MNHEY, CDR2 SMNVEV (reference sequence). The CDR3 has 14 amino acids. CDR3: CASSFSGGPYEQYF. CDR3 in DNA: TGTGCCAGCAGTTTCTCAGGGGGTCCCTACGAGCAGTACTTC.

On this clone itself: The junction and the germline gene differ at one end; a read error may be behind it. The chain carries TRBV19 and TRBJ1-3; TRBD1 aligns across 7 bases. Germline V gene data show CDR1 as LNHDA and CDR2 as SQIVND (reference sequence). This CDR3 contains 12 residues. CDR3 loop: CASRQGGNPIYF. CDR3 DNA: TGTGCCAGCCGACAGGGAGGAAACCCCATATATTTT. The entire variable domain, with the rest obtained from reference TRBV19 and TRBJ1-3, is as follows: DGGITQSPKYLFRKEGQNVTLSCEQNLNHDAMYWYRQDPGQGLRLIYYSQIVNDFQKGDIAEGYSVSREKKESFPLTVTSAQKNPTAFYLCASRQGGNPIYFGEGSWLTVV.

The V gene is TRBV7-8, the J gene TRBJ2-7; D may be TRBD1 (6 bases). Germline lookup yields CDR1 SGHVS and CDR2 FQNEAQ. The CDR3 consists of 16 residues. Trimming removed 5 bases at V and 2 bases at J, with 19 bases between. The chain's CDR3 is CASSPQLLGQTYEQYF. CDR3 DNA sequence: TGTGCCAGCAGCCCCCAGCTATTGGGACAAACCTACGAGCAGTACTTC.

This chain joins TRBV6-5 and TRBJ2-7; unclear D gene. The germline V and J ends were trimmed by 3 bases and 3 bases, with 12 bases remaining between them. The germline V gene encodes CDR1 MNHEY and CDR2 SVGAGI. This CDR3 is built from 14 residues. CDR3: CASSYGIRIYEQYF. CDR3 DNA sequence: TGTGCCAGCAGTTATGGTATTCGGATCTACGAGCAGTACTTC.

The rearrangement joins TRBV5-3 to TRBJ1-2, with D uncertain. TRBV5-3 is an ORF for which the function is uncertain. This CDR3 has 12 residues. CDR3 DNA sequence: TGTGTTTATGTCAGGACTAACTATGGCTACACCTTC. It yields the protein CVYVRTNYGYTF.

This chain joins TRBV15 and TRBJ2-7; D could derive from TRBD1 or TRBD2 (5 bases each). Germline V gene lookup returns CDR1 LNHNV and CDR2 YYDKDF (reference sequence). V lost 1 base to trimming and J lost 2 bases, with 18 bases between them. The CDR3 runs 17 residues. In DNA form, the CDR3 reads TGTGCCACCAGCAGAGCCGGGACGTGGGACGGAGCCTACGAGCAGTACTTC. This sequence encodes CATSRAGTWDGAYEQYF.

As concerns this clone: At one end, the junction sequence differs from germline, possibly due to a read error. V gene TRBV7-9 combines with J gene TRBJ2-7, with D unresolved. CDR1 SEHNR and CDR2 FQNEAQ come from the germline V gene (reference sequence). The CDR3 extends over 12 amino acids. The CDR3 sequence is CASSLGLERMNF. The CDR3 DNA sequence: TGTGCCAGCAGCTTAGGTCTGGAGCGAATGAACTTC.

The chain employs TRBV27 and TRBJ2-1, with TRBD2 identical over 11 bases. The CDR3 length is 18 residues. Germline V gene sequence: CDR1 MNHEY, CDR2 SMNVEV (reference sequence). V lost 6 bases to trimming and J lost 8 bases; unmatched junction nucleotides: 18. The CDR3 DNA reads TGTGCCAGCAGCCTAGCTTTTATAGCGGGAGGGGCTTCCGATGAGCAGTTCTTC. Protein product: CASSLAFIAGGASDEQFF.

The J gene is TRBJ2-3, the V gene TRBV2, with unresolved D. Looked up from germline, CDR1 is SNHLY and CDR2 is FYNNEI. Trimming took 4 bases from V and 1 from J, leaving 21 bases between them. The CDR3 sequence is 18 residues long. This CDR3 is CASSVLPEETRRTDTQYF. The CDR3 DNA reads TGTGCCAGCAGTGTATTACCCGAGGAGACTCGTCGCACAGATACGCAGTATTTT.

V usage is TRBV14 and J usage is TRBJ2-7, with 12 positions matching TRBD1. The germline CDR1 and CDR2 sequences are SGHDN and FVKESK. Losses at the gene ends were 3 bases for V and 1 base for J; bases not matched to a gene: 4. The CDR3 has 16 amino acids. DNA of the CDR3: TGTGCCAGCAGCCATCGGGACAGGGGGCCGTCCTACGAGCAGTACTTC. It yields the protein CASSHRDRGPSYEQYF.

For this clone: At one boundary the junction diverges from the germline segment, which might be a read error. The CDR3 region is CASSPWTSSDEQYF. In DNA form, the CDR3 reads TGTGCCAGCAGCCCCTGGACTAGCTCCGACGAGCAGTACTTC. This chain uses TRBV7-8 with TRBJ2-7; 8 bases are a match to TRBD2. The CDR3 length is 14 residues. Per germline, CDR1 SGHVS and CDR2 FQNEAQ.

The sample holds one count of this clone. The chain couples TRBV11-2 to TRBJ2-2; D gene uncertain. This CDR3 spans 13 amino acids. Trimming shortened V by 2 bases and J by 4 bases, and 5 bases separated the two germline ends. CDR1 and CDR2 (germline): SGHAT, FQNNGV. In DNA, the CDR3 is TGTGCCAGCAGCTTATTGGTCACCGGGGAGCTGTTTTTT. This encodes CASSLLVTGELFF.

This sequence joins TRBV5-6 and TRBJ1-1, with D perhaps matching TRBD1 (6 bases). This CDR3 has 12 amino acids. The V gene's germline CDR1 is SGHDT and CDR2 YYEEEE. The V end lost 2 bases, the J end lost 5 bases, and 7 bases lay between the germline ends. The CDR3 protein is CASSFTGTEAFF. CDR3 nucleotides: TGTGCCAGCAGCTTCACAGGGACTGAAGCTTTCTTT.

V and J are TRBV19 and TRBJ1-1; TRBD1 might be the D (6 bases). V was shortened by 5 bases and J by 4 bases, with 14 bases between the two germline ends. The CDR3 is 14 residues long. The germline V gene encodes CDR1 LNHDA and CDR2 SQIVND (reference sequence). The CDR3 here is CASSLMTGGTEAFF. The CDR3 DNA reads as TGTGCCAGTAGTCTAATGACAGGTGGCACTGAAGCTTTCTTT.

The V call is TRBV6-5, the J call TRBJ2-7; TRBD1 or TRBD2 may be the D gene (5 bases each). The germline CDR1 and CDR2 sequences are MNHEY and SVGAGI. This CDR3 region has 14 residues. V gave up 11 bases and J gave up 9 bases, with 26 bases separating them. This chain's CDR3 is CASSGDGGTLGQYF. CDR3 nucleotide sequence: TGTGCCTCATCCGGGGACGGCGGTACGCTGGGGCAGTACTTC.

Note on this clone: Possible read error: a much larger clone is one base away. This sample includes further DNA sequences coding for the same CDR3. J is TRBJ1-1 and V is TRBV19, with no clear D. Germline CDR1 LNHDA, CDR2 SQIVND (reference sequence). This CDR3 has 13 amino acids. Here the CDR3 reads CASNAMRNTEAFF. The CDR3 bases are TGTGCCAGTAACGCGATGCGGAACACTGAGGCTTTCTTT.

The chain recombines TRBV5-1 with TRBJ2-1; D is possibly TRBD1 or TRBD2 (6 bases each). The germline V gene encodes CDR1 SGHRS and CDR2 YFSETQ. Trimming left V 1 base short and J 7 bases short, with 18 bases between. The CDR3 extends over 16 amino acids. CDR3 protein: CASSLHRVGGKNEQFF. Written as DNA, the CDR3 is TGCGCCAGCAGCTTGCACAGGGTGGGGGGAAAGAATGAGCAGTTCTTC.